This section outlines one TCR beta chain sequence together with its context. Its antigen remains unknown. Though nominally healthy at sampling, donors likely had unrecorded immune exposures. PCR primers comprised 60 Vbeta and 13 Jbeta primers. Profiling relied on immunoSEQ multiplex PCR, and the TCRdb table lists in-frame clones only, not all of them. The profile shows roughly 100,000 clones, less than 80% of them singletons. The trim removed 6 bases at V and 0 bases at J, leaving 7 bases unmatched. The germline CDR1 and CDR2 sequences are MNHEY and SVGAGI. CDR3 length: 15 residues. This specimen belongs to a study of cytomegalovirus exposure and HLA in healthy donors. Study-level findings and limits: In a later analysis, TCR beta V- and J-gene trimming was associated with a missense DCLRE1C variant. In vitro assays verified that three CMV-associated chains recognized CMV antigens specifically. Serostatus for CMV was the only available immune exposure information.

The J gene is TRBJ2-7, the V gene TRBV6-5; 8 bases line up with TRBD2. This clonotype originated in a woman in her thirties or forties in good health and CMV-seronegative. What was sequenced was PBMCs. The CDR3 nucleotides are TGTGCCAGCAGAAAGAGCGGGAGTCCCTCCTACGAGCAGTACTTC. Its protein is CASRKSGSPSYEQYF.